The T cell receptor beta chain described here comes from a study of cytotoxic CD8 clonotypes in ibrutinib-treated CLL. Study-level background: There were, on average, about 250,000 productive templates and tens of thousands of productive rearrangements per sample. Study results and limitations: T-cell clonality at baseline went above that of age-matched healthy donors and rose and fell with circulating CD8+ T-cell counts.

The V gene's germline CDR1 is MNHEY and CDR2 SVGAGI. Trimming removed 0 bases at V and 2 bases at J, with 8 bases between. The CDR3 covers 15 residues. Sequenced by immunoSEQ multiplex PCR; TCRdb stores in-frame clones only, minus some. The sample yields over 140,000 clones, around 84% seen once. To note about this clone: The target antigen is unknown.

TCR beta libraries used around 2.2 micrograms of DNA from cryopreserved PBMCs. This TCR was recovered from a human donor with chronic lymphocytic leukemia. The gene calls are TRBV6-5 and TRBJ1-5; D is possibly TRBD1 (5 bases). The sequenced sample was PBMCs, obtained after 36 months of ibrutinib treatment. The DNA for the CDR3 is TGTGCCAGCAGTTACTCGATACAGGGCAATCAGCCCCAGCATTTT. Translation: CASSYSIQGNQPQHF.